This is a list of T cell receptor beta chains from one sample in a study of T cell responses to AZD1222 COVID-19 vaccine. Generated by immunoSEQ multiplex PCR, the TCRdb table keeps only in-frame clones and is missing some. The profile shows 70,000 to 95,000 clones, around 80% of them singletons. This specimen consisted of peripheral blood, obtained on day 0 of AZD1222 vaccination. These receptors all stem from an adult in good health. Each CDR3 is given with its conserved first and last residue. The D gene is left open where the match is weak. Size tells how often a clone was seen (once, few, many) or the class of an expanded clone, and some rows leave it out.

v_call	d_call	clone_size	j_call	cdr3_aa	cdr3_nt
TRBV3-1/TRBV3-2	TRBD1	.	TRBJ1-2	CASSQGQGYGYTF	TGTGCCAGCAGCCAAGGACAGGGGTATGGCTACACCTTC
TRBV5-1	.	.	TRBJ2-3	CASSLGTPSTDTQYF	TGCGCCAGCAGCTTGGGGACCCCTAGCACAGATACGCAGTATTTT
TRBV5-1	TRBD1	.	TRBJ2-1	CASHNGTEPYNEQFF	TGCGCCAGTCATAACGGGACAGAGCCCTACAATGAGCAGTTCTTC
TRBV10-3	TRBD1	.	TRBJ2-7	CAISDTGTGAYEQYF	TGTGCCATCAGTGATACCGGGACAGGGGCCTACGAGCAGTACTTC
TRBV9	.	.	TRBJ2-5	CASSVGGTKTETQYF	TGTGCCAGCAGCGTAGGCGGGACAAAAACGGAGACCCAGTACTTC
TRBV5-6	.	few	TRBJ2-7	CASSRRGLIYYEQYF	TGTGCCAGCAGCCGGAGGGGGCTAATTTACTACGAGCAGTACTTC
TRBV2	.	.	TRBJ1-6	CASSEGGRNSPLHF	TGTGCCAGCAGTGAAGGGGGCCGTAATTCACCCCTCCACTTT
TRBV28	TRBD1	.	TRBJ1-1	CASNRGQDTEAFF	TGTGCCAGCAACCGGGGACAGGACACTGAAGCTTTCTTT
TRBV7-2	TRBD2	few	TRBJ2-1	CASSSQGTSGRSYNEQFF	TGTGCCAGCAGCTCGCAAGGGACTAGCGGACGATCCTACAATGAGCAGTTCTTC
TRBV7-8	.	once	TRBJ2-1	CASSLEGGTYNEQFF	TGTGCCAGCAGCTTAGAGGGCGGAACCTACAATGAGCAGTTCTTC
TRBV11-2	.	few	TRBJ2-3	CASSFNPFTDTQYF	TGTGCCAGCAGCTTTAATCCTTTCACAGATACGCAGTATTTT
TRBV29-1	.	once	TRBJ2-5	CSAEADRRAQYF	TGCAGCGCCGAGGCAGACAGGAGGGCCCAGTACTTC
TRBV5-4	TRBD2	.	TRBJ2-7	CASSLGLAREQYF	TGTGCCAGCAGCTTGGGACTAGCGCGAGAGCAGTACTTC
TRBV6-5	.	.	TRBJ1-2	CASSYLGDGYTF	TGTGCCAGCAGTTACCTTGGGGACGGCTACACCTTC
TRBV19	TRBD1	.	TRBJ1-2	CASSSLGTGIGYTF	TGTGCCAGTAGTTCCCTTGGGACAGGAATTGGCTACACCTTC
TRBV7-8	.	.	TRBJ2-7	CASSRGRDNTYEQYF	TGTGCCAGCAGCCGAGGACGGGACAATACCTACGAGCAGTACTTC
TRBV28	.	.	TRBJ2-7	CASTPGTEFSEQYF	TGTGCCTCCACACCCGGGACGGAGTTTAGCGAGCAGTACTTC
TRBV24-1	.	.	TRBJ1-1	CATRGGATNTEAFF	TGTGCCACCAGGGGGGGAGCGACTAACACTGAAGCTTTCTTT
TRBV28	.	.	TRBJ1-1	CASSLQGTEAFF	TGTGCCAGCAGTTTACAGGGGACTGAAGCTTTCTTT
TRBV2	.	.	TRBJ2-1	CASSEDGSYNEQFF	TGTGCCAGCAGTGAAGACGGCTCCTACAATGAGCAGTTCTTC
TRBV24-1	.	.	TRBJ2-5	CATSDAGLETQYF	TGTGCCACCAGTGACGCAGGCTTAGAGACCCAGTACTTC
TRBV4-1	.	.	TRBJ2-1	CASSQEMVRNNEQFF	TGCGCCAGCAGCCAAGAGATGGTGCGGAACAATGAGCAGTTCTTC
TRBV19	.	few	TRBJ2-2	CASSILTAINTGELFF	TGTGCCAGTAGTATACTGACAGCTATTAACACCGGGGAGCTGTTTTTT
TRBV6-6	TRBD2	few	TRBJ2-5	CASSSSGRRETQYF	TGTGCCAGCAGTTCTAGCGGGAGGAGGGAGACCCAGTACTTC
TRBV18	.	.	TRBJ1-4	CASSSATNEKLFF	TGTGCCAGCTCATCCGCAACTAATGAAAAACTGTTTTTT
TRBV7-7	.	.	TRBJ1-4	CASSLGTGEKLFF	TGTGCCAGCAGCTTAGGGACCGGTGAAAAACTGTTTTTT